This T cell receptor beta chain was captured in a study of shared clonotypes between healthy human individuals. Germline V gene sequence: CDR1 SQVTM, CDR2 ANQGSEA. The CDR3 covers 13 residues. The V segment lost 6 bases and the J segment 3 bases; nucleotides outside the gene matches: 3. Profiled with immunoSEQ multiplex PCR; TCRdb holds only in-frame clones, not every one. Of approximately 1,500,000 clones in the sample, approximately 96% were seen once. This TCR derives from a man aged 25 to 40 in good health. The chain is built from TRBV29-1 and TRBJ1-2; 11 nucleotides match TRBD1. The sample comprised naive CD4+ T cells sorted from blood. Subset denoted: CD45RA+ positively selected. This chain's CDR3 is CSVGGQGDYGYTF. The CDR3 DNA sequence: TGCAGCGTGGGGGGACAGGGGGACTATGGCTACACCTTC.